This entry features one T cell receptor (beta chain) sequence. These data originate in a study of blood T cell repertoires in COVID-19. The CDR3 has 15 residues. Germline CDR1 and CDR2: MNHEY and SVGEGT. Unmatched junction bases numbered 5, after V lost 2 bases and J lost 3 bases. Clones were read by immunoSEQ multiplex PCR, and TCRdb kept only the in-frame ones, dropping some. The sample has about 110,000 clones, approximately 90% seen once; the top ten hold about 1.1%. The chain couples TRBV6-2 or TRBV6-3 to TRBJ2-3; TRBD1 aligns across 7 bases. The sequenced sample consisted of peripheral blood. The sequence was collected from a human donor in a cohort sampled during active COVID-19. The CDR3 protein is CASSYGTDNTDTQYF. The DNA for the CDR3 is TGTGCCAGCAGTTACGGGACAGATAATACAGATACGCAGTATTTT.